This T cell receptor beta chain derives from a study of molecular identifiers for immune sequencing clone quantification. As concerns this clonotype: The junction differs from germline at one of its ends, possibly a read error.

The CDR3 is 15 amino acids. From germline, CDR1 is SGHVS and CDR2 FQNEAQ. Preparation of naive CD8 libraries involved roughly 18,000 to 1,100,000 sorted cells and 10%, 30% or 50% RNA. Sorting was used to obtain naive CD8 T cells (CD8+CD4-CCR7+CD45RA+). Library preparation followed earlier protocols using designated TCR primers. TCRdb ran MiXCR on the PCR reads and lists one entry per CDR3 protein. The sample records approximately 500,000 distinct CDR3 sequences, 20% to 25% being singletons. V is TRBV7-8 and J is TRBJ2-2; D unclear. This receptor was obtained from a human donor in good health. Some libraries in this study had Jurkat cell RNA spiked in. Sequencing was performed on naive CD8+ T cells from blood, with Jurkat cell RNA spiked in. The sample's subset: FACS-sorted CD8+CD4-CCR7+CD45RA+ naive T cells. The CDR3 DNA is TGTGCCAACAGCTTACGGGTTAGCTCGACCGGGGAGCTGTTTTTT. It specifies CANSLRVSSTGELFF.